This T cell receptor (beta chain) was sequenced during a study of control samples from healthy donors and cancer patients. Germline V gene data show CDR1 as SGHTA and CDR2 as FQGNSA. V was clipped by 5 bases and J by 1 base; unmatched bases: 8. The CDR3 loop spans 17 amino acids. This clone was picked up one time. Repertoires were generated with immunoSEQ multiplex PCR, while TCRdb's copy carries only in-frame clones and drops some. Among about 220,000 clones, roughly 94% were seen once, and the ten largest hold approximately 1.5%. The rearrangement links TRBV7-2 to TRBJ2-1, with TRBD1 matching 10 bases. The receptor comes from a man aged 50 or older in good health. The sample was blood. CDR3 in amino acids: CASSQRQGASSYNEQFF. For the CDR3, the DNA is TGTGCCAGCAGCCAAAGACAGGGGGCATCGTCCTACAATGAGCAGTTCTTC.